These 22 T cell receptor beta chains originate from one sample sequenced in a study of T cells in Graves' hyperthyroidism and ophthalmopathy. Amplified TCR beta CDR3 regions came from RNA transcripts. HTBI primers drove first-round RT-PCR of the TCR CDR3. TCRdb processed the multiplex PCR reads anew with MiXCR; each CDR3 protein has one entry. The sample gives a few hundred thousand distinct CDR3 sequences, about a fifth of which show up once; roughly two fifths is in the top ten. The material sequenced was blood. The receptors come from a man between 18 and 35 years old with Graves' ophthalmopathy.

This clonotype occurred a few times. The chain uses TRBV9 and TRBJ2-7, with D uncertain. This CDR3 region has 16 residues. The ends were cut back, 5 bases at V and 1 base at J, with 19 bases in the middle. Germline-derived CDR1 and CDR2 are SGDLS and YYNGEE. CDR3 in DNA: TGTGCCAGCAGAGACCAACCCCCGCTAGATTCCTACGAGCAGTACTTC. Translated, it gives CASRDQPPLDSYEQYF. The full variable domain, in which reference TRBV9 and TRBJ2-7 provide the parts outside the CDR3, is DSGVTQTPKHLITATGQRVTLRCSPRSGDLSVYWYQQSLDQGLQFLIQYYNGEERAKGNILERFSAQQFPDLHSELNLSSLELGDSALYFCASRDQPPLDSYEQYFGPGTRLTVT.

This clonotype was counted ten times or more. The rearrangement links TRBV5-1 to TRBJ1-1; D is possibly TRBD1 (5 bases). Germline V gene data show CDR1 as SGHRS and CDR2 as YFSETQ. The V end was cut by 1 base, the J end by 3 bases, with 7 bases between. This CDR3 is built from 13 residues. The CDR3 here is CASSLRGDTEAFF. CDR3 sequence (DNA): TGCGCCAGCAGCTTGCGGGGGGACACTGAAGCTTTCTTT.

In its sample, this clonotype was seen many times. The J gene is TRBJ2-5, the V gene TRBV11-2, with a weak D call TRBD1 (6 bases). Trimming cost V 4 bases and J 0 bases, with 12 bases left between them. Germline lookup yields CDR1 SGHAT and CDR2 FQNNGV. The CDR3 spans 15 residues. CDR3 coding DNA: TGTGCCAGCAGCTCCCGGGACACCAACCAAGAGACCCAGTACTTC. This gives the protein CASSSRDTNQETQYF.

This clonotype was detected a few times. This chain connects TRBV9 to TRBJ2-5, with unresolved D. This CDR3 is built from 14 residues. Trimming cost V 0 bases and J 0 bases, with 6 bases left between them. Per the germline V gene, CDR1 is SGDLS and CDR2 is YYNGEE. The CDR3 DNA is TGTGCCAGCAGCGTAGGGGCAGACCAAGAGACCCAGTACTTC. As protein: CASSVGADQETQYF.

The chain joins TRBV9 to TRBJ1-1, with D unclear. The CDR3 has 16 amino acids. Germline-derived CDR1 and CDR2 are SGDLS and YYNGEE. Between the trimmed V and J ends, which lost 2 bases and 0 bases, there was a span of 14 bases. CDR3: CASSVFERFVNTEAFF. CDR3 nucleotides: TGTGCCAGCAGCGTCTTTGAGCGGTTTGTGAACACTGAAGCTTTCTTT.

In this sample, this clonotype turned up a few times. This chain uses TRBV10-3 with TRBJ2-1, with D possibly matching TRBD1 (6 bases). The V end lost 6 bases, the J end lost 0 bases, and 21 bases lay between the germline ends. This CDR3 region has 18 residues. The germline CDR1 and CDR2 sequences are ENHRY and SYGVKD. The CDR3 region has the DNA TGTGCCATCAGCCGCCGGGACACCAGATTAAGCTCCTACAATGAGCAGTTCTTC. Translation gives CAISRRDTRLSSYNEQFF.

The genes are TRBV3-1 and TRBJ2-7, with D maybe TRBD2 (6 bases). Germline-derived CDR1 and CDR2 are LGHDT and YNNKEL (reference sequence). This CDR3 contains 16 residues. Trimming left V 1 base short and J 7 bases short, with 20 bases between. CDR3 in amino acids: CASSQAGGGPIGEQYF. In DNA, the CDR3 is TGTGCCAGCAGCCAAGCCGGTGGAGGGCCCATAGGAGAGCAGTACTTC.

This clonotype has a count of ten or more. The V and J genes are TRBV6-1 and TRBJ2-7; D call uncertain. Trimming pared 6 bases from V and 2 bases from J, leaving 14 bases between. There are 14 residues in the CDR3. Germline CDR1 is MNHNS and CDR2 is SASEGT. The CDR3 DNA is TGTGCCAGCAGCCCCAACTATCCTCCCTACGAGCAGTACTTC. Amino acid sequence: CASSPNYPPYEQYF.

This clonotype has a handful of counts. This rearrangement joins TRBV7-9 to TRBJ1-6, with D possibly matching TRBD1 (6 bases). Germline V gives CDR1 SEHNR, CDR2 FQNEAQ (reference sequence). There are 14 residues in the CDR3. V was shortened by 3 bases and J by 9 bases, with 12 bases between the two germline ends. Written as DNA, the CDR3 is TGTGCCAGCAGCTTTGAGGGGGAGAGTTCACCCCTCCACTTT. This encodes CASSFEGESSPLHF.

This clonotype was seen at least ten times. The chain recombines TRBV3-1 with TRBJ1-2, with D possibly TRBD1 on 5 matching bases. The CDR3 extends over 14 amino acids. The germline V and J ends were trimmed by 4 bases and 6 bases, with 15 bases remaining between them. Germline CDR1 LGHDT, CDR2 YNNKEL (reference sequence). DNA for the CDR3: TGTGCCAGCAGCCTACTTGGAGGGGCGGATGGCTACACCTTC. Translation gives CASSLLGGADGYTF.

V and J are TRBV7-9 and TRBJ2-1, with 8 bases aligning to TRBD1. The germline V gene encodes CDR1 SEHNR and CDR2 FQNEAQ (reference sequence). The CDR3 covers 14 residues. Trimming at V came to 7 bases and at J to 5 bases, leaving 7 bases not matched to a gene. This CDR3 reads CASMGQGADNEQFF. For the CDR3, the DNA is TGTGCCAGCATGGGGCAGGGGGCTGACAATGAGCAGTTCTTC.

This clonotype came up once. This sequence joins TRBV19 and TRBJ1-1; 7 positions agree with TRBD1. This CDR3 contains 14 residues. The junction had 6 bases not matched to a gene; V was cut back by 3 bases and J by 5 bases. Germline V gene data show CDR1 as LNHDA and CDR2 as SQIVND (reference sequence). This CDR3 reads CASSIDRERTEAFF. The DNA for the CDR3 is TGTGCCAGTAGTATTGACAGGGAGAGGACTGAAGCTTTCTTT.

The chain is built from TRBV5-1 and TRBJ2-2, with 8 nucleotides matching TRBD1. V was clipped by 4 bases and J by 8 bases; unmatched bases: 13. The CDR3 length is 16 residues. Germline V gene data show CDR1 as SGHRS and CDR2 as YFSETQ. The CDR3 bases are TGCGCCAGCAGCCTCATACTCCAGGGGGCTGGGGGGGAGCTGTTTTTT. It translates to CASSLILQGAGGELFF.

The rearrangement uses TRBV6-2 or TRBV6-3 and TRBJ1-5; a possible D gene is TRBD1 (5 bases). This CDR3 contains 13 residues. The V gene's germline CDR1 is MNHEY and CDR2 SVGEGT. V gave up 7 bases and J gave up 6 bases, with 13 bases separating them. For the CDR3, the DNA is TGTGCCAGCAACCGGGGGAACTTTCAGCCCCAGCATTTT. Protein sequence: CASNRGNFQPQHF.

There are many counts of this clonotype. The genes are TRBV2 and TRBJ1-5, with TRBD1 identical over 10 bases. Trimming cost V 6 bases and J 0 bases; bases outside gene matches: 2. Germline V gene sequence: CDR1 SNHLY, CDR2 FYNNEI. The length of the CDR3 is 15 residues. The CDR3, as DNA: TGTGCCAGCAGGGACAGGGGGATTAGCAATCAGCCCCAGCATTTT. This gives the protein CASRDRGISNQPQHF.

This clonotype has ten or more counts. The V call is TRBV11-2, the J call TRBJ2-7; 8 bases line up with TRBD1. V shed 4 bases, J shed 2 bases, and the junction held 10 bases outside the gene matches. In germline, CDR1 is SGHAT, CDR2 FQNNGV. The CDR3 is 16 residues long. Written as DNA, the CDR3 is TGTGCCAGCAGCTCACGGACAGGGTGGGCCGCCTACGAGCAGTACTTC. Its protein is CASSSRTGWAAYEQYF.

This clonotype has a count of ten or more. The chain is built from TRBV12-3 or TRBV12-4 and TRBJ1-5; D is perhaps TRBD1 (5 bases). The length of the CDR3 is 15 residues. V lost 2 bases, J lost 8 bases, and 16 bases lay in between. The CDR3 DNA is TGTGCCAGCAGTTTATCAGAGGTCGGGGGTGAGCCCCAGCATTTT. Residues: CASSLSEVGGEPQHF.

This clonotype was recorded at least ten times. This chain links TRBV28 with TRBJ1-5; 8 nucleotides align to TRBD1. The ends lost 4 bases at V and 6 bases at J; junction bases unmatched: 14. The CDR3 is 17 amino acids. CDR1 and CDR2 (germline): MDHEN, SYDVKM. CDR3 amino acids: CASSYPGRDRFAQPQHF. The CDR3, as DNA: TGTGCCAGCAGTTACCCGGGACGGGACAGGTTCGCTCAGCCCCAGCATTTT.

This clonotype appeared many times. The V and J genes are TRBV18 and TRBJ1-2; D uncertain. The CDR3 is 13 residues long. CDR1 KGHSH and CDR2 LQKENI come from the germline V gene. Trimming left V 5 bases short and J 3 bases short, with 10 bases between. This chain's CDR3 is CASSRTEDYGYTF. The CDR3 coding sequence is TGTGCCAGCTCAAGGACGGAGGACTATGGCTACACCTTC.

This clonotype was recorded a few times. The chain has TRBV7-9 and TRBJ2-1; 12 bases match TRBD2. The CDR3 covers 18 residues. In germline, CDR1 is SEHNR, CDR2 FQNEAQ (reference sequence). Trimming took 1 base from V and 4 from J; bases not matched to a gene: 8. The CDR3 nucleotides read TGTGCCAGCAGCTTAGTTCTGTCTAGCGGGGGGGAATACAATGAGCAGTTCTTC. Its protein is CASSLVLSSGGEYNEQFF.

The V call is TRBV5-1, the J call TRBJ1-3; TRBD1 aligns across 7 bases. CDR1 and CDR2 (germline): SGHRS, YFSETQ. The CDR3 length is 18 residues. Trimming at V came to 0 bases and at J to 2 bases, leaving 11 bases not matched to a gene. DNA for the CDR3: TGCGCCAGCAGCTTGGCCCTACAGGGGTCAGCTACTGGAAACACCATATATTTT. This encodes CASSLALQGSATGNTIYF.

Only a few counts were recorded for this clonotype. The DNA of the CDR3 is TGTGCCACCTCACAGGGGTACACTGAAGCTTTCTTT. This translates into CATSQGYTEAFF. This chain links TRBV19 with TRBJ1-1; 7 nucleotides agree with TRBD1. The CDR3 has 12 residues. The J segment lost 3 bases and the V segment lost 10 bases, leaving 5 bases of the junction unmatched. Per the germline V gene, CDR1 is LNHDA and CDR2 is SQIVND (reference sequence).